A single sample is the source of the 16 T cell receptor beta chains below, sequenced in a study of T cells in Graves' hyperthyroidism and ophthalmopathy. RNA transcripts provided the source from which TCR beta CDR3 regions were amplified. The primer set for the first-round RT-PCR of the TCR CDR3 was HTBI. TCRdb passed the multiplex PCR reads through MiXCR, listing each CDR3 protein once. The sample carries 530,000 or so distinct CDR3 sequences, about 43% recorded once. Sequenced: peripheral blood or thyroid tissue (not recorded which). The receptor set was obtained from a woman aged 18-35 years with Graves' hyperthyroidism.

The chain is built from TRBV12-3 or TRBV12-4 and TRBJ2-1; 8 bases fit TRBD2. This CDR3 contains 15 residues. With 6 bases clipped from V and 6 bases from J, the junction kept 10 bases outside the gene matches. In DNA form, the CDR3 reads TGTGCCAGCAGCTTGGACGGGGGGGGTCTCAATGAGCAGTTCTTC. Amino acid sequence: CASSLDGGGLNEQFF.

This clonotype was found many times. The rearrangement joins TRBV15 to TRBJ1-2; D gene unclear. The CDR3 contains 16 residues. Trimming stripped 4 bases from V and 7 bases from J, with 22 bases between. CDR1 and CDR2 from the germline V gene are LNHNV and YYDKDF (reference sequence). In nucleotides, the CDR3 is TGTGCCACCAGCACTGCCGGCGCGGGTCCTAAAGGTGGCTACACCTTC. It yields the protein CATSTAGAGPKGGYTF.

The V gene is TRBV15, the J gene TRBJ2-7; 13 positions match TRBD2. The CDR3 is 16 residues long. Germline V gives CDR1 LNHNV, CDR2 YYDKDF (reference sequence). Trimming cost V 2 bases and J 0 bases; bases outside gene matches: 1. The CDR3 here is CATSRRTSGSSYEQYF. The DNA for the CDR3 is TGTGCCACCAGCAGAAGGACTAGCGGGAGCTCCTACGAGCAGTACTTC.

In this sample, this clonotype turned up a few times. The chain joins TRBV5-4 to TRBJ2-2, with D unresolved. This CDR3 is 15 amino acids long. The V end lost 4 bases, the J end lost 1 base, and 11 bases lay between the germline ends. From germline, CDR1 is SGHNT and CDR2 YYREEE (reference sequence). The DNA of the CDR3 is TGTGCCAGCAGCATCTTTAACAAGAACACCGGGGAGCTGTTTTTT. Translating it yields CASSIFNKNTGELFF.

This clonotype appeared once. This sequence may be a read error, since a much larger clone differs from it by one base. The rearrangement joins TRBV4-3 to TRBJ2-7; 7 nucleotides align to TRBD1. Unmatched junction bases numbered 8, after V lost 0 bases and J lost 6 bases. The CDR3 has 15 residues. Germline assignment: CDR1 LGHNA and CDR2 YSLEER. The chain's CDR3 is CASSQERGRCAEQYF. The CDR3 nucleotides read TGCGCCAGCAGCCAAGAGAGGGGGCGGTGTGCCGAGCAGTACTTC.

This clonotype was observed many times. The chain is built from TRBV5-1 and TRBJ1-3; D is uncertain. Trimming shortened V by 0 bases and J by 0 bases, and 4 bases separated the two germline ends. CDR1 is SGHRS, CDR2 YFSETQ, per germline. The length of the CDR3 is 14 residues. The CDR3 loop reads CASSLDRSGNTIYF. The CDR3 DNA reads TGCGCCAGCAGCTTGGACCGCTCTGGAAACACCATATATTTT.

Worth noting for this clonotype: Being one base from a much bigger clone, this may be a read error. This chain's CDR3 is CASGTSGINEQYF. Written as DNA, the CDR3 is TGTGCCAGCGGGACTAGCGGGATCAATGAGCAGTACTTC. This chain joins TRBV19 and TRBJ2-7, with 13 bases fitting TRBD2. The CDR3 is made up of 13 amino acids. V was pared by 9 bases and J by 7 bases, with 6 bases of the junction left unmatched. Germline V gene data show CDR1 as LNHDA and CDR2 as SQIVND (reference sequence).

This clonotype has a handful of counts. This chain connects TRBV4-1 to TRBJ2-7, with TRBD2 as a possible D gene (7 bases). This CDR3 comprises 13 residues. Deletions cut 4 bases from V and 5 bases from J, with 12 bases between. Per germline, CDR1 MGHRA and CDR2 YSYEKL. CDR3 in amino acids: CASSPWGGHEQYF. The CDR3 coding sequence is TGCGCCAGCAGCCCGTGGGGGGGCCACGAGCAGTACTTC.

The rearrangement joins TRBV7-3 to TRBJ1-6, with 7 bases fitting TRBD1. This CDR3 is 14 amino acids long. Germline CDR1 SGHTA, CDR2 FQGTGA. The J segment lost 10 bases and the V segment lost 6 bases, leaving 9 bases of the junction unmatched. The CDR3 is CASRTGTVSSPLHF. CDR3 DNA sequence: TGTGCCAGCAGGACCGGGACAGTATCCTCACCCCTCCACTTT.

This chain links TRBV24-1 with TRBJ2-1; the D is unclear. Germline V CDR1 and CDR2: KGHDR, SFDVKD. The length of the CDR3 is 12 residues. Trimming cost V 5 bases and J 5 bases, with 6 bases left between them. DNA for the CDR3: TGTGCCACCAGTGCGGTAAACAATGAGCAGTTCTTC. Encoded protein: CATSAVNNEQFF.

This clonotype was seen repeatedly, ten times or more. The chain links TRBV12-3 or TRBV12-4 to TRBJ1-2; D gene ambiguous. The CDR3 sequence is 13 residues long. With 3 bases removed from V and 3 bases from J, the gap between germline ends came to 8 bases. CDR3 nucleotide sequence: TGTGCCAGCAGTTTCAACAGCTACTATGGCTACACCTTC. Translating gives CASSFNSYYGYTF.

The genes are TRBV19 and TRBJ2-5, with D possibly matching TRBD2 (6 bases). The V gene's germline CDR1 is LNHDA and CDR2 SQIVND (reference sequence). The CDR3 has 14 amino acids. V lost 3 bases and J lost 5, with 13 bases in between. The CDR3 DNA reads TGTGCCAGTAGTATGGGGGGTAGCTTGGAGACCCAGTACTTC. Amino acid sequence: CASSMGGSLETQYF.

V and J are TRBV7-4 and TRBJ1-2; 7 nucleotides line up with TRBD1. CDR3 length: 21 amino acids. The junction had 32 bases not matched to a gene; V was cut back by 6 bases and J by 7 bases. CDR1 SGHVT and CDR2 SQSDAQ come from the germline V gene. The CDR3, as DNA: TGTGCCAGCAGACTAGCGAATGGAAGGCCCCGAGACAGGGACGCCTCGGGTGGCTACACCTTC. Translating gives CASRLANGRPRDRDASGGYTF.

In this sample, this clonotype turned up a few times. The V and J genes are TRBV10-3 and TRBJ2-3, with D possibly matching TRBD1 (7 bases). Germline values: CDR1 ENHRY, CDR2 SYGVKD. V lost 8 bases and J 1 base, leaving 13 bases between the germline ends. CDR3 length: 14 residues. CDR3 sequence (DNA): TGTGCCATCCGACTAGGGGGCCGCACAGATACGCAGTATTTT. The encoded protein is CAIRLGGRTDTQYF.

At least ten counts were recorded for this clonotype. The chain carries TRBV6-1 and TRBJ2-7; 13 bases fit TRBD2. Germline-derived CDR1 and CDR2 are MNHNS and SASEGT. CDR3 length equals 12 residues. V was pared by 9 bases and J by 11 bases, with 7 bases of the junction left unmatched. The CDR3 region is CASSFGLAGEYF. In nucleotides, the CDR3 is TGTGCCAGTTCCTTCGGACTAGCGGGAGAGTACTTC.

This clonotype was observed a handful of times. The V and J genes are TRBV29-1 and TRBJ2-7; 8 bases are a match to TRBD1. The V gene's germline CDR1 is SQVTM and CDR2 ANQGSEA. The CDR3 has 12 amino acids. V trimming: 4 bases; J trimming: 2 bases; junction bases outside the gene matches: 1. CDR3 nucleotides: TGCAGCGTTGGGGACAGGACCTACGAGCAGTACTTC. The encoded protein is CSVGDRTYEQYF.